This T cell receptor (beta chain) came from a study of blood T cell repertoires in COVID-19. Across the study: COVID-19 samples collected from the United States, Italy and Spain covered acute and convalescent phases. The analysed material was cDNA or gDNA that came from T cells, B-cell-depleted T cells, or PBMCs.

In the original analysis: Amplification with reference gene primers provided the estimates of nucleated cell counts. The table came from immunoSEQ multiplex PCR; TCRdb's copy has only in-frame clones and leaves some out. V and J calls and clone size are copied from that table; D and trimming were computed from the DNA. Of 52,000 or so clones in the sample, 70% to 85% are singletons; the top ten hold 11% to 15%. The V end was cut by 6 bases, the J end by 2 bases, with 5 bases between. The germline V gene has CDR1 DFQATT and CDR2 SNEGSKA (reference sequence). The CDR3 runs to 11 residues. The chain couples TRBV20-1 to TRBJ2-1, with D unresolved. Sequences were obtained from peripheral blood. The origin of this receptor is a human donor in a cohort sampled during active COVID-19. CDR3 sequence: CSALPYNEQFF. DNA for the CDR3: TGCAGTGCCCTCCCCTACAATGAGCAGTTCTTC.